A single sample gave rise to the 20 T cell receptor beta chains below, sequenced in a study of T-cell reconstitution after alpha-beta-depleted transplantation in children (dated by TCRdb to 2016 to 2017). The method was PCR. Sequencing used an Illumina HiSeq 2500. TCR libraries were prepared with molecular barcoding, using unique molecular identifiers to normalize TCRbeta repertoire quantification. TCRdb reprocessed the public reads (quality trimming at Q25 with fastp, clone calling with MiXCR) and kept in-frame beta chains. Each entry is one CDR3 protein sequence, shown with its most common DNA and genes. This sample comprises over 550,000 distinct CDR3 sequences, about 11% of them detected only once. The leading ten clones occupy less than 5% of the sample. The specimen was PBMCs from the stem cell graft donor, collected from the stem cell graft. These receptors all stem from a human donor who donated a stem cell graft to a child with acute myeloid leukemia.

This clonotype was observed many times. The chain joins TRBV28 to TRBJ2-7, with 8 bases that match TRBD1. Losses at the gene ends were 8 bases for V and 0 bases for J; bases not matched to a gene: 6. The length of the CDR3 is 14 residues. From germline, CDR1 is MDHEN and CDR2 SYDVKM. The CDR3 spells CASDTGGSSYEQYF. The CDR3 DNA reads as TGTGCCAGCGACACAGGGGGAAGCTCCTACGAGCAGTACTTC.

Many counts were recorded for this clonotype. This chain joins TRBV7-3 and TRBJ2-5, with a possible D match to TRBD2 (6 bases). Between the trimmed V and J ends, which lost 3 bases and 4 bases, there was a span of 9 bases. This CDR3 is 13 amino acids long. Germline CDR1 and CDR2: SGHTA and FQGTGA. The chain's CDR3 is CASSFSAGETQYF. CDR3 bases: TGTGCCAGCAGCTTCTCAGCGGGAGAGACCCAGTACTTC.

Ten or more counts support this clonotype. This chain joins TRBV20-1 and TRBJ2-7; 8 positions match TRBD1. The CDR3 is 12 amino acids. The germline V gene encodes CDR1 DFQATT and CDR2 SNEGSKA (reference sequence). The junction had 5 bases not matched to a gene; V was cut back by 6 bases and J by 4 bases. The CDR3 DNA sequence: TGCAGTGCGCCGGGACAGGCGTACGAGCAGTACTTC. It encodes CSAPGQAYEQYF.

The CDR3 nucleotides are TGTGCCAGCAGCCCGCTGAGGACTAGCGGGCTGAGCTACGAGCAGTACTTC. It translates to CASSPLRTSGLSYEQYF. The rearrangement links TRBV5-6 to TRBJ2-7; TRBD2 agrees at 11 bases. The CDR3 is 17 amino acids. J lost 3 bases, V lost 4 bases, and 12 bases had no gene match. Germline V gene lookup returns CDR1 SGHDT and CDR2 YYEEEE.

This clonotype was seen a single time. The V call is TRBV4-2, the J call TRBJ2-3; TRBD2 matches at 7 bases. CDR1 LGHNA and CDR2 YNFKEQ come from the germline V gene. The CDR3 is made up of 14 amino acids. V lost 0 bases and J lost 9; bases outside the gene matches: 6. CDR3 residues: CASSQETGEGTQYF. CDR3 nucleotide sequence: TGTGCCAGCAGCCAAGAAACCGGGGAGGGGACGCAGTATTTT.

The V call is TRBV20-1, the J call TRBJ2-7, with a possible D match to TRBD2 (5 bases). Deletions cut 3 bases from V and 7 bases from J, with 13 bases between. This CDR3 is built from 12 residues. Looked up from germline, CDR1 is DFQATT and CDR2 is SNEGSKA (reference sequence). CDR3 amino acids: CSASRRPWEQYF. The CDR3 bases are TGCAGTGCTAGCAGGAGGCCCTGGGAGCAGTACTTC.

V and J are TRBV21-1 and TRBJ2-1; the table names TRBD1, a call not compared with the DNA. TRBV21-1 is marked as a pseudogene. The CDR3 is made up of 19 amino acids. The CDR3 coding sequence is TGTGCCAGCAGCAAAGATAGGGGAACGCGGTGTAGCTCCTACAATGAGCAGTTCTTC. Translation gives CASSKDRGTRCSSYNEQFF.

The rearrangement uses TRBV27 and TRBJ2-5; TRBD1 matches 8 bases. J lost 4 bases, V lost 6 bases, and 10 bases had no gene match. Per germline, CDR1 MNHEY and CDR2 SMNVEV (reference sequence). The CDR3 is made up of 15 amino acids. The CDR3 sequence is CASRAQGARGETQYF. The CDR3 region has the DNA TGTGCCAGCAGGGCGCAGGGGGCGCGGGGAGAGACCCAGTACTTC.

This clonotype has just a few counts. This chain connects TRBV9 to TRBJ2-2, with 15 bases aligning to TRBD2. The ends lost 0 bases at V and 6 bases at J; junction bases unmatched: 3. Germline values: CDR1 SGDLS, CDR2 YYNGEE. The CDR3 has 17 residues. The CDR3 region is CASSVGGLAGGSGELFF. CDR3 nucleotide sequence: TGTGCCAGCAGCGTAGGGGGACTAGCGGGAGGTTCCGGGGAGCTGTTTTTT.

This clonotype was counted a few times. The gene calls are TRBV5-1 and TRBJ2-7; possibly TRBD1 or TRBD2 for D (5 bases each). Trimming left V 3 bases short and J 5 bases short, with 18 bases between. The CDR3 has 15 residues. Germline values: CDR1 SGHRS, CDR2 YFSETQ. For the CDR3, the DNA is TGCGCCAGCAGCTCTGGAGGCCAGGGCGTGGACGAGCAGTACTTC. Its translation: CASSSGGQGVDEQYF.

This clonotype was seen more than once but under ten times. This chain uses TRBV20-1 with TRBJ2-7; maybe TRBD2 (6 bases). Per germline, CDR1 DFQATT and CDR2 SNEGSKA (reference sequence). Trimming cost V 0 bases and J 4 bases, with 13 bases left between them. This CDR3 spans 14 amino acids. The CDR3: CSARDLGLRYEQYF. CDR3 DNA sequence: TGCAGTGCTAGAGATCTTGGACTACGATACGAGCAGTACTTC.

This clonotype was observed a few times. V gene TRBV7-2 combines with J gene TRBJ2-7; TRBD1 is a possible D gene (6 bases). Trimming pared 5 bases from V and 6 bases from J, leaving 14 bases between. The CDR3 covers 13 residues. The germline CDR1 and CDR2 sequences are SGHTA and FQGNSA. The CDR3 protein is CASSPGVLGEQYF. The CDR3 nucleotides read TGTGCCAGCAGCCCAGGGGTGTTGGGCGAGCAGTACTTC.

This clonotype was detected only a few times. The chain uses TRBV7-9 and TRBJ2-1; D gene ambiguous. V was cut by 2 bases and J by 4 bases, with 6 bases left in between. This CDR3 has 13 residues. Germline V gene lookup returns CDR1 SEHNR and CDR2 FQNEAQ (reference sequence). CDR3 coding DNA: TGTGCCAGCAGCTTATACACTTACAATGAGCAGTTCTTC. It is translated as CASSLYTYNEQFF.

This clonotype appeared many times. The CDR3 here is CSARTASNTIYF. The CDR3 nucleotides are TGCAGTGCTAGGACAGCATCAAACACCATATATTTT. This chain joins TRBV20-1 and TRBJ1-3, with D perhaps matching TRBD1 (5 bases). Germline-derived CDR1 and CDR2 are DFQATT and SNEGSKA (reference sequence). The CDR3 runs 12 residues. The V end was cut by 3 bases, the J end by 6 bases, with 9 bases between.

Only a few counts were recorded for this clonotype. The chain combines TRBV4-2 with TRBJ2-3; no reliable D call. The germline CDR1 and CDR2 sequences are LGHNA and YNFKEQ. The ends were cut back, 0 bases at V and 3 bases at J, with 10 bases in the middle. The CDR3 consists of 15 residues. This chain's CDR3 is CASSQEVAPTDTQYF. The CDR3 DNA sequence: TGTGCCAGCAGCCAAGAGGTAGCCCCAACAGATACGCAGTATTTT.

This clonotype was counted at least ten times. This chain uses TRBV6-2 or TRBV6-3 with TRBJ2-7; TRBD2 aligns across 12 bases. Germline V gene sequence: CDR1 MNHEY, CDR2 SVGEGT. The V gene end was trimmed by 7 bases and the J gene end by 3 bases; junction bases not matched to a gene: 4. The CDR3 totals 14 residues. The CDR3 bases are TGTGCCAGCAACCGACTAGCGGGAGTCTACGAGCAGTACTTC. Its protein is CASNRLAGVYEQYF.

This clonotype appeared many times. The chain uses TRBV18 and TRBJ1-3; D gene uncertain. Per the germline V gene, CDR1 is KGHSH and CDR2 is LQKENI. This CDR3 is 15 amino acids long. V was pared by 4 bases and J by 0 bases, with 10 bases between. CDR3 sequence (DNA): TGTGCCAGCTCACTCCAGGTGCCCTCTGGAAACACCATATATTTT. Translating it yields CASSLQVPSGNTIYF. The full variable domain, in which reference TRBV18 and TRBJ1-3 provide the parts outside the CDR3, is NAGVMQNPRHLVRRRGQEARLRCSPMKGHSHVYWYRQLPEEGLKFMVYLQKENIIDESGMPKERFSAEFPKEGPSILRIQQVVRGDSAAYFCASSLQVPSGNTIYFGEGSWLTVV.

The rearrangement joins TRBV20-1 to TRBJ2-3; D might be TRBD2 (6 bases). CDR1 is DFQATT and CDR2 is SNEGSKA in the germline V gene (reference sequence). CDR3 length equals 13 residues. V was clipped by 6 bases and J by 6 bases, with 16 bases between them. DNA of the CDR3: TGCAGTGCCCATCTCACTAGCATGGATACGCAGTATTTT. This encodes CSAHLTSMDTQYF.

This clonotype has a handful of counts. V and J are TRBV25-1 and TRBJ2-3; 13 positions agree with TRBD2. Germline V gene sequence: CDR1 MGHDK, CDR2 SYGVNS. CDR3 length: 14 residues. With V trimmed by 8 bases and J by 5 bases, 4 bases remained unmatched. The chain's CDR3 is CASGLAGVKDTQYF. The CDR3 region has the DNA TGTGCCAGCGGACTAGCGGGAGTTAAAGATACGCAGTATTTT.

This chain links TRBV6-1 with TRBJ2-3, with 10 bases identical to TRBD1. CDR3 size: 15 residues. The V and J ends lost 6 bases and 4 bases, in that order; junction bases with no gene match: 7. The germline V gene encodes CDR1 MNHNS and CDR2 SASEGT. CDR3 region: CASRPPGTGADTQYF. Written as DNA, the CDR3 is TGTGCCAGCAGACCACCCGGGACAGGGGCAGATACGCAGTATTTT.